Each of the 5 T cell receptor beta chains below was sequenced from the same sample in a study of blood T cell repertoires in COVID-19. The data were produced by immunoSEQ multiplex PCR, yet TCRdb's version contains in-frame clones alone and is incomplete. The sample holds 250,000 or so clones; around 90% are singletons and the top ten take roughly 5%. The sample taken for sequencing was peripheral blood. Source of these receptors: a woman aged 55-70 years with COVID-19, enrolled during active disease.

The V and J genes are TRBV7-2 and TRBJ1-2, with D possibly TRBD1 on 6 matching bases. With 7 bases removed from V and 5 bases from J, the gap between germline ends came to 14 bases. The CDR3 runs 13 residues. The germline gives CDR1 SGHTA, CDR2 FQGNSA. The CDR3 region is CASNLLQGYGYTF. The DNA of the CDR3 is TGTGCCAGCAACCTCTTACAGGGTTATGGCTACACCTTC.

V and J are TRBV30 and TRBJ1-1; the D gene is possibly TRBD1 (6 bases). The CDR3 has 13 residues. Germline assignment: CDR1 GTSNPN and CDR2 SVGIG (reference sequence). Trimming stripped 4 bases from V and 3 bases from J, with 12 bases between. The CDR3 DNA reads as TGTGCCTGGAACCTCAGGGGAGACACTGAAGCTTTCTTT. Its protein is CAWNLRGDTEAFF.

In its sample, this clone was seen a few times. This rearrangement joins TRBV7-9 to TRBJ2-2, with D tentatively TRBD1 (5 bases). Trimming shortened V by 3 bases and J by 4 bases, and 9 bases separated the two germline ends. The CDR3 is 14 amino acids. Germline V gene data show CDR1 as SEHNR and CDR2 as FQNEAQ (reference sequence). The CDR3 region has the DNA TGTGCCAGCAGCTTGGGGCCACTCACCGGGGAGCTGTTTTTT. It translates to CASSLGPLTGELFF. Supplemented by reference TRBV7-9 and TRBJ2-2, the full variable domain reads DTGVSQNPRHKITKRGQNVTFRCDPISEHNRLYWYRQTLGQGPEFLTYFQNEAQLEKSRLLSDRFSAERPKGSFSTLEIQRTEQGDSAMYLCASSLGPLTGELFFGEGSRLTVL.

The CDR3 region is CASSLARATEAFF. The CDR3 nucleotides read TGTGCCAGCAGCTTAGCCAGGGCCACTGAAGCTTTCTTT. The chain has TRBV7-2 and TRBJ1-1; perhaps TRBD1 as D (5 bases). The CDR3 has 13 amino acids. The V gene's germline CDR1 is SGHTA and CDR2 FQGNSA. The V end lost 0 bases, the J end lost 4 bases, and 6 bases lay between the germline ends.

The genes are TRBV6-6 and TRBJ1-2, with D possibly TRBD1 on 6 matching bases. CDR1 is MNHNY and CDR2 is SVGAGI in the germline V gene (reference sequence). The CDR3 contains 13 residues. V was trimmed by 6 bases and J by 7 bases, leaving 15 bases between them. This chain's CDR3 is CASSSGAGAGYTF. CDR3 sequence (DNA): TGTGCCAGCAGCTCCGGGGCAGGGGCTGGCTACACCTTC.